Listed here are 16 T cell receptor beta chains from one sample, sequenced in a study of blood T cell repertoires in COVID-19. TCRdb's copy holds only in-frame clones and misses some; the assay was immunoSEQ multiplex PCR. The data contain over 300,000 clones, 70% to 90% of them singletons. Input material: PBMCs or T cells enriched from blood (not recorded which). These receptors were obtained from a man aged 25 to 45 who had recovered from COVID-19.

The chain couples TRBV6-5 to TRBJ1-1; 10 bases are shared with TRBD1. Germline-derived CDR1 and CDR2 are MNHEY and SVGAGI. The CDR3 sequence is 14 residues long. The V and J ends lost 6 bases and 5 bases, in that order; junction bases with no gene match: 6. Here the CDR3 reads CASSPGTGVTEAFF. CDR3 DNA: TGTGCCAGCAGCCCCGGGACAGGGGTGACTGAAGCTTTCTTT.

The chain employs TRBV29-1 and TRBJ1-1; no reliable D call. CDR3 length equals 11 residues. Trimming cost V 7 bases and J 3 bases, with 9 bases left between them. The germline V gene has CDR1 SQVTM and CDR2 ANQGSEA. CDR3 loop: CSGNIYTEAFF. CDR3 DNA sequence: TGCAGCGGAAACATCTACACTGAAGCTTTCTTT.

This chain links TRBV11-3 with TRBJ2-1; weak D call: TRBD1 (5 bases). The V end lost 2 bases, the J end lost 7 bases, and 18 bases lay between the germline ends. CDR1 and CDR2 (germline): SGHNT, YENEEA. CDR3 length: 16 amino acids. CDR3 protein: CASSLLSMGQGNEQFF. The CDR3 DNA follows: TGTGCCAGCAGCTTATTATCGATGGGGCAGGGAAATGAGCAGTTCTTC.

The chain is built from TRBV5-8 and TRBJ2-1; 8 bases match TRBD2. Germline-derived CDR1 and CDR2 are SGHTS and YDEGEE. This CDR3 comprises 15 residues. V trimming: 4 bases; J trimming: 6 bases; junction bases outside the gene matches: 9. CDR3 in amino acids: CASSPRGGAFNEQFF. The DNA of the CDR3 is TGTGCCAGCAGCCCTCGGGGGGGGGCTTTCAATGAGCAGTTCTTC.

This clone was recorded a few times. The CDR3 bases are TGTGCCTGGAGGGCGGGTGCAACTAATGAAAAACTGTTTTTT. Encoded protein: CAWRAGATNEKLFF. The chain recombines TRBV30 with TRBJ1-4, with D unclear. The CDR3 loop spans 14 amino acids. Germline lookup yields CDR1 GTSNPN and CDR2 SVGIG (reference sequence). V was pared by 3 bases and J by 0 bases, with 8 bases between.

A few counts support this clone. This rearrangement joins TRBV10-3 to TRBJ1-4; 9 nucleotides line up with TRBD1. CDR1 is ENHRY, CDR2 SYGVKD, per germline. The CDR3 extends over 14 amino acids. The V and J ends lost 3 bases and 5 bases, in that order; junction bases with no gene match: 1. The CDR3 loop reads CAISEGTGNEKLFF. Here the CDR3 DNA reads TGTGCCATCAGTGAAGGGACAGGGAATGAAAAACTGTTTTTT.

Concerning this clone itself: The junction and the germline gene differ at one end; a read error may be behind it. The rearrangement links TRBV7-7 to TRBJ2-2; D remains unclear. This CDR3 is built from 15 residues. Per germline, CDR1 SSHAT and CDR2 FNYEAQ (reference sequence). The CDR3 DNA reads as TGTGCTAGCAGCCCACTCGAAACGAACACCGGGGAGCTGTTTTTT. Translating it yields CASSPLETNTGELFF. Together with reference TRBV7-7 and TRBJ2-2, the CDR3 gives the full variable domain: GAGVSQSPRYKVTKRGQDVTLRCDPISSHATLYWYQQALGQGPEFLTYFNYEAQPDKSGLPSDRFSAERPEGSISTLTIQRTEQRDSAMYRCASSPLETNTGELFFGEGSRLTVL.

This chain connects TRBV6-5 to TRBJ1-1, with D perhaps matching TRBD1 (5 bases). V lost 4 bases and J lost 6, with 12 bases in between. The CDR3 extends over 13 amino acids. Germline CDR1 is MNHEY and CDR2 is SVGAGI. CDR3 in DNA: TGTGCCAGCAGTTCAACAGGTACGGCTGAAGCTTTCTTT. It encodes CASSSTGTAEAFF.

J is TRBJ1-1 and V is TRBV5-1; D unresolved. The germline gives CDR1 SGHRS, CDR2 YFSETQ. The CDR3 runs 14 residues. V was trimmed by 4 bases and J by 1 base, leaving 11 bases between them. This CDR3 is CASSPPQQNTEAFF. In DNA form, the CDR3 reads TGCGCCAGCAGCCCCCCACAGCAGAACACTGAAGCTTTCTTT.

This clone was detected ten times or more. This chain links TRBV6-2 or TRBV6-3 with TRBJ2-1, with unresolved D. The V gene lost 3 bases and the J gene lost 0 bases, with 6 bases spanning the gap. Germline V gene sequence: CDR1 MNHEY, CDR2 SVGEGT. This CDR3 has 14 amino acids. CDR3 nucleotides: TGTGCCAGCAGTTATAGTAGCTCCTACAATGAGCAGTTCTTC. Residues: CASSYSSSYNEQFF.

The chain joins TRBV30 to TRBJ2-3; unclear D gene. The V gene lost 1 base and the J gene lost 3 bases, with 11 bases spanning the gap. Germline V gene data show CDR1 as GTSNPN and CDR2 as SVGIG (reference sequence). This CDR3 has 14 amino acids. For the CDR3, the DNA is TGTGCCTGGAGTGGAACTTCCCGGACAGATACGCAGTATTTT. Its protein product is CAWSGTSRTDTQYF.

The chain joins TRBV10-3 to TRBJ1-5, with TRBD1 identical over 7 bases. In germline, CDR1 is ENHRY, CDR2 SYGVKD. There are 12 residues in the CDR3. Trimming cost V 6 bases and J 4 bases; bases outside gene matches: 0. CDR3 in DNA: TGTGCCATCAGGACAGGGAATCAGCCCCAGCATTTT. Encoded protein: CAIRTGNQPQHF.

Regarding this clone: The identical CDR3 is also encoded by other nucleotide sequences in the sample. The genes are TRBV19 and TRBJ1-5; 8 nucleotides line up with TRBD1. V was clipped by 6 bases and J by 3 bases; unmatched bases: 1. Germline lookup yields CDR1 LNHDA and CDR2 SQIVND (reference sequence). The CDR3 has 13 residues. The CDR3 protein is CASSRGPNQPQHF. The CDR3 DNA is TGTGCCAGTAGCAGGGGGCCCAATCAGCCCCAGCATTTT.

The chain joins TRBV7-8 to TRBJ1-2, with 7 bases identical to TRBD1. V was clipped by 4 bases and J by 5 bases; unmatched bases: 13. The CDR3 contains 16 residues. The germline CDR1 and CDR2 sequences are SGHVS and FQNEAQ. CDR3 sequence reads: CASSSGGWAGHYGYTF. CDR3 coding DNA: TGTGCCAGCAGCTCAGGGGGGTGGGCCGGCCATTATGGCTACACCTTC.

This chain's CDR3 is CASSDRGDSPLHF. The CDR3 DNA follows: TGCGCCAGCAGCGACAGGGGGGATTCACCCCTCCACTTT. The chain couples TRBV5-1 to TRBJ1-6; the match to TRBD1 covers 9 bases. From germline, CDR1 is SGHRS and CDR2 YFSETQ. V was pared by 4 bases and J by 8 bases, with 1 base of the junction left unmatched. The CDR3 extends over 13 amino acids.

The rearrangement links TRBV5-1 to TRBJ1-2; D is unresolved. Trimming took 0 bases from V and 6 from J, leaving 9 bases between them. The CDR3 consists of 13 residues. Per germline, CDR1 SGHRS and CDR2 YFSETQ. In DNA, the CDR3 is TGCGCCAGCAGCTTGGGAGGGTTCGATGGCTACACCTTC. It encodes CASSLGGFDGYTF.